A selection of T cell receptor beta chains follows, all from one sample in a study of cytomegalovirus exposure and HLA in healthy donors. TCRdb's copy holds only in-frame clones and misses some; the assay was immunoSEQ multiplex PCR. The sample data list fewer than 150,000 clones. The sequencing input was PBMCs. The receptors originated from a woman aged 55-75 years in good health and CMV-seronegative. CDR3s include the opening cysteine and the closing phenylalanine or tryptophan. The D gene is left open where the match is weak.

TRBV7-3	TRBD2	TRBJ2-1	TGTGCCAGCAGAATCGGGGGGGGGAACAATGAGCAGTTCTTC	CASRIGGGNNEQFF
TRBV5-1	-	TRBJ2-3	TGCGCCAGCAGCTTGGGATCCTCGATGCCGGGCACAGATACGCAGTATTTT	CASSLGSSMPGTDTQYF
TRBV4-1	TRBD2	TRBJ2-3	TGCGCCAGCAGCGCGGGGGATAGCACAGATACGCAGTATTTT	CASSAGDSTDTQYF
TRBV7-9	-	TRBJ1-2	TGTGCCAGCAGACCCACAGGGTTTGACTATGGCTACACCTTC	CASRPTGFDYGYTF
TRBV25-1	TRBD1	TRBJ2-7	TGTGCCAGCAGTCGCCCTCCCAGACAGGGATCCTACGAGCAGTACTTC	CASSRPPRQGSYEQYF
TRBV6-5	-	TRBJ1-2	TGTGCCAGCCGGACAGTCTTAGTTGATGGCTACACCTTC	CASRTVLVDGYTF
TRBV7-2	-	TRBJ1-5	TGTGCCAGCAGCTTAGCTCGAATAGGCAATCAGCCCCAGCATTTT	CASSLARIGNQPQHF
TRBV6-6	-	TRBJ2-7	TGTGCCACTCAGGGGCCGACCGACGAGCAGTACTTC	CATQGPTDEQYF
TRBV7-9	-	TRBJ2-7	TGTGCCAGCAGCTTAGCGACAGACGAGCAGTACTTC	CASSLATDEQYF
TRBV19	-	TRBJ1-2	TGTGCCAGTAGTGTGATAGGACAGACCTATGGCTACACCTTC	CASSVIGQTYGYTF
TRBV27	-	TRBJ1-1	TGTGCCAGCAGGTTATCGCGATCTGGTAACACTGAAGCTTTCTTT	CASRLSRSGNTEAFF
TRBV19	-	TRBJ2-7	TGTGCCAGTAGTCCGTGGTCAGACAGTTTCGAGCAGTACTTC	CASSPWSDSFEQYF
TRBV4-2	-	TRBJ1-2	TGTGCCAGCAGCGAAAAAGTTATTGGGCGGGTCGGGGGTGGCTACACCTTC	CASSEKVIGRVGGGYTF
TRBV6-5	-	TRBJ1-2	TGTGCCAGCACCCGCAATCAGGGGAACTATGGCTACACCTTC	CASTRNQGNYGYTF
TRBV14	-	TRBJ2-5	TGTGCCAGCAGCCAAGACAGGGCCAGTACCCAGTACTTC	CASSQDRASTQYF
TRBV21-1	-	TRBJ2-1	TGTGCCAGCAGCAAAGGACAGCCGAGCTCCTACAATGAGCAGTTCTTC	CASSKGQPSSYNEQFF
TRBV13	-	TRBJ1-2	TGTGCCAGCAGTCTTAGGGGGGGAATCCTCCATGGCTACACCTTC	CASSLRGGILHGYTF
TRBV7-9	-	TRBJ2-7	TGTGCCAGCAGCCATACTGTGACATACGAGCAGTACTTC	CASSHTVTYEQYF
TRBV9	TRBD1	TRBJ1-3	TGTGCCAGCAGCGTAGGGACAGGAACTGGAAACACCATATATTTT	CASSVGTGTGNTIYF
TRBV28	-	TRBJ1-2	TGTGCCAGCAGTTTAAGACGGGGGGGTAACTATGGCTACACCTTC	CASSLRRGGNYGYTF
TRBV5-1	-	TRBJ2-1	TGCGCCAGCAGCTTTGGGGCGGGGCTCCCACGGCAGTTCTTC	CASSFGAGLPRQFF
TRBV28	TRBD1	TRBJ1-3	TGTGCCAGCAGTACAACCGGGACAGGGGGCGGAAACACCATATATTTT	CASSTTGTGGGNTIYF
TRBV30	TRBD1	TRBJ2-5	TGTGCCTGGAATCTCCGGGACAGGGGACGCAGGGAGACCCAGTACTTC	CAWNLRDRGRRETQYF
TRBV5-1	-	TRBJ1-2	TGCGCCAGCAGCCAGACGACAGTGAAGTCCGGCTACACCTTC	CASSQTTVKSGYTF
TRBV2	TRBD1	TRBJ2-3	TGTGCCAGCAGTGACGCAGGGACAGGGAGCACAGATACGCAGTATTTT	CASSDAGTGSTDTQYF
TRBV5-1	-	TRBJ2-1	TGCGCCAGCAGCTTGCCTTCTATGTATCACGATGAGCAGTTCTTC	CASSLPSMYHDEQFF
TRBV19	TRBD2	TRBJ2-6	TGTGCCAGTAGTCTCGGGGGAGGGCCCTCTAGGGCCAACGTCCTGACTTTC	CASSLGGGPSRANVLTF
TRBV29-1	-	TRBJ2-7	TGCAGCGTTGCTGACAGACCCTACGAGCAGTACTTC	CSVADRPYEQYF
TRBV7-3	-	TRBJ1-4	TGTGCCAGCAGCTTAGGCAGGGTTTCTGATGAAAAACTGTTTTTT	CASSLGRVSDEKLFF
TRBV10-3	-	TRBJ2-6	TGTGCCATCAGTGAGTCGATGACTGCTGGGGCCAACGTCCTGACTTTC	CAISESMTAGANVLTF
TRBV30	TRBD1	TRBJ1-1	TGTGCCCAGGACAGGGGATCGAACACTGAAGCTTTCTTT	CAQDRGSNTEAFF
TRBV18	-	TRBJ1-4	TGTGCCAGCTCACGGGGAGGAGGGAGTGAAAAACTGTTTTTT	CASSRGGGSEKLFF
TRBV11-2	TRBD2	TRBJ2-2	TGTGCCAGCAGCTTCTGGGCGGAGCGGGGGCGGACCGGGGAGCTGTTTTTT	CASSFWAERGRTGELFF
TRBV10-3	TRBD2	TRBJ2-7	TGTGCCATCAGGCGGGGGTCCTACGAGCAGTACTTC	CAIRRGSYEQYF
TRBV5-1	TRBD2	TRBJ2-2	TGCGCCAGCACCCGGGGAGGGGATAACACCGGGGAGCTGTTTTTT	CASTRGGDNTGELFF
TRBV10-3	-	TRBJ1-5	TGTGCCATCAGTGGGCCAGGGCGCAATCAGCCCCAGCATTTT	CAISGPGRNQPQHF
TRBV11-3	-	TRBJ2-2	TGTGCCAGCAGCTTCTCGTACGGGTTCTCGAACACCGGGGAGCTGTTTTTT	CASSFSYGFSNTGELFF
TRBV2	TRBD1	TRBJ2-2	TGTGCCAGCAGAGCCGGGACAGGGGCCGGGGAGCTGTTTTTT	CASRAGTGAGELFF
TRBV13	TRBD1	TRBJ2-3	TGTGCCAGCAGCTTAGGCAGGGGGCGGAGAGATACGCAGTATTTT	CASSLGRGRRDTQYF
TRBV6-5	-	TRBJ1-3	TGTGCCAGCAGGCAAACGAGCTCTGGAAACACCATATATTTT	CASRQTSSGNTIYF
TRBV5-4	-	TRBJ2-7	TGTGCCAGCAGCCCCTCGGGAGCGGCAACCTACGAGCAGTACTTC	CASSPSGAATYEQYF
TRBV28	TRBD1	TRBJ1-6	TGTGCCAGCAGTCAACTCGGACAGGCGTATTTGGGTTCACCCCTCCACTTT	CASSQLGQAYLGSPLHF
TRBV2	TRBD1	TRBJ2-7	TGTGCCAGCAGTACGGGACAGGGGAGGAACGAGCAGTACTTC	CASSTGQGRNEQYF
TRBV15	TRBD2	TRBJ2-3	TGTGCCACCAGCCCCTGGGTGGGACTAGCGGGAGGCCAGGGAACAGATACGCAGTATTTT	CATSPWVGLAGGQGTDTQYF
TRBV29-1	TRBD1	TRBJ2-6	TGCAGCGTTGAATTCCCCACAGGGGTGAACGTCCTGACTTTC	CSVEFPTGVNVLTF
TRBV6-1	TRBD2	TRBJ2-3	TGTGCCAGCAGTGTCGGACTAGCGGGGGGTCACACAGATACGCAGTATTTT	CASSVGLAGGHTDTQYF
TRBV12-5	-	TRBJ2-3	TGTGCTAGTGGCCGGTATGAATCCTCTAGCACAGATACGCAGTATTTT	CASGRYESSSTDTQYF
TRBV19	TRBD1	TRBJ2-7	TGTGCCAGTAGCCGACCCGGGACAGGAAACTACGAGCAGTACTTC	CASSRPGTGNYEQYF
TRBV5-1	TRBD1	TRBJ2-7	TGCGCCAGCAGCTTACAGGGGAACCACGAGCAGTACTTC	CASSLQGNHEQYF
TRBV4-2	TRBD1	TRBJ1-4	TGTGCCAGCAGCTACCGACAGGGGGCAGATGAAAAACTGTTTTTT	CASSYRQGADEKLFF
TRBV5-1	-	TRBJ2-7	TGCGCCAGCAGCTTGAGCACCACCCGCGGCAGCCCCAAAGGGCAGTACTTC	CASSLSTTRGSPKGQYF
TRBV7-6	TRBD1	TRBJ1-5	TGTGCCAGCAGCAGCGAATTACAGGGGGCGCGGGATCAGCCCCAGCATTTT	CASSSELQGARDQPQHF
TRBV7-9	TRBD1	TRBJ2-5	TGTGCCAGCAGCCAAACAGGGGGACAAGAGACCCAGTACTTC	CASSQTGGQETQYF
TRBV2	-	TRBJ2-7	TGTGCCAGCAGTGATTCGGTCACTTTCTCCTACGAGCAGTACTTC	CASSDSVTFSYEQYF
TRBV5-4	-	TRBJ1-1	TGTGCCAGCAGCTTGGTTGGTCAGCGACTAAGTTATGACACTGAAGCTTTCTTT	CASSLVGQRLSYDTEAFF
TRBV29-1	-	TRBJ1-2	TGCAGCGTTGCCGTGGGGCGTAGGACAGACTATGGCTACACCTTC	CSVAVGRRTDYGYTF
TRBV5-4	TRBD1	TRBJ2-7	TGTGCCAGCAGCCAGAGGCAGGGGGTCGGAAACGAGCAGTACTTC	CASSQRQGVGNEQYF